This entry describes one T cell receptor (beta chain). The target antigen is unknown. The protocol was immunoSEQ multiplex PCR, while the TCRdb copy is restricted to in-frame clones and leaves out a portion. The sample contains fewer than 90,000 clones, around 83% of which appear only once. This entry is derived from a study of radiotherapy plus CTLA-4 blockade in lung cancer. The CDR3 totals 14 residues. Per germline, CDR1 SGHNT and CDR2 YYREEE (reference sequence). The ends were cut back, 3 bases at V and 5 bases at J, with 14 bases in the middle. General study findings and limits: There was expansion of tumor-derived TCR clones in blood after radiotherapy plus ipilimumab. Early blood T cell clone dynamics, with interferon-beta, were reported to best predict response.

The material was peripheral blood, obtained from a patient treated with radiotherapy plus ipilimumab. The gene calls are TRBV5-4 and TRBJ1-1; tentative D call: TRBD1 (6 bases). The TCR was taken from a human donor with non-small cell lung cancer who had stable disease on radiotherapy plus ipilimumab. This chain's CDR3 is CASSSGHPRTEAFF. The CDR3 DNA is TGTGCCAGCAGCTCGGGACACCCGAGGACTGAAGCTTTCTTT.